Given below is one T cell receptor (beta chain) in context. Its antigen is still unknown. The data are from a study of CD8 T cells in ankylosing spondylitis. Broader study findings: Clones linked with disease were CD8+ and fairly uncommon in the peripheral blood. A motif in TCR beta, a set of under ten highly homologous variants, appeared characteristic of ankylosing spondylitis blood. Earlier literature documents some of the motif variants in reactive arthritis synovial fluid and blood. Within matched ankylosing spondylitis synovial fluid, disease-linked clones were reportedly significantly enriched.

The V end was cut by 2 bases, the J end by 2 bases, with 12 bases between. CDR3 length: 15 residues. Germline V gene lookup returns CDR1 SGHTA and CDR2 FQGTGA. Library preparation for TCR beta used quantitative 5'-RACE with molecular barcodes. A single record per CDR3 protein comes from TCRdb applying MiXCR to the 5' RACE reads. The sample records over 600,000 distinct CDR3 sequences, around 19% being singletons. The sequence came from a male donor with ankylosing spondylitis. Sequencing was done on a sample of blood, either unsorted or a sorted T cell fraction (not recorded which). V is TRBV7-3 and J is TRBJ2-5, with D possibly called TRBD1 or TRBD2 (5 bases each). Here the CDR3 DNA reads TGTGCCAGCAGCTTATATCCGGGACCTCAAGAGACCCAGTACTTC. This gives the protein CASSLYPGPQETQYF.